The rows below give T cell receptor beta chains drawn from one sample of a study of T cells after yellow fever vaccination. TCRdb called the 5' RACE reads again in MiXCR, with one record for every CDR3 protein. The repertoire includes 450,000 to 600,000 distinct CDR3 sequences, roughly 13% of them detected once, and 11% to 15% sits in the top ten. The sample consisted of PBMCs, taken on the day of the yellow fever booster vaccination. These receptors all come from a man aged 25-45 years who received the YFV17D yellow fever vaccine. Each CDR3 is given without its conserved first and last residue. The order of the fields is J gene, V gene, CDR3 protein.

>TRBJ2-1|TRBV5-1
ASSLGPQSSYNEQF
>TRBJ2-1|TRBV5-1
ASSLSGLAGGLNEQF
>TRBJ2-2|TRBV7-6
ASLNSTYTGELF
>TRBJ1-1|TRBV2
ASSEREGGEAF
>TRBJ2-7|TRBV5-5
ASSPRLGDTLYEQY
>TRBJ2-1|TRBV15
ATSKREGSYNEQF
>TRBJ1-4|TRBV6-1
ASRAGQLNEKLF
>TRBJ2-1|TRBV6-1
ASSQGASYNEQF
>TRBJ2-1|TRBV20-1
SAQNLAESSYNEQF
>TRBJ1-1|TRBV27
ASGLPGQGSEAF
>TRBJ2-7|TRBV28
ASTPGDREAEQY